The 6 T cell receptor beta chains reported below all come from one sample, sequenced in a study of OX40 agonist ivuxolimab in advanced cancers. Using immunoSEQ multiplex PCR, the repertoire was profiled, and TCRdb retains in-frame clones only, with some absent. In the table there are approximately 27,000 clones, roughly 84% of which are singletons. Source: CD4+ or CD8+ T cells sorted from blood, taken in a trial of the OX40 agonist ivuxolimab. All receptors derive from an adult with an advanced solid tumor such as melanoma, head and neck, liver or kidney cancer.

The J gene is TRBJ2-5, the V gene TRBV2; D uncertain. The germline V gene encodes CDR1 SNHLY and CDR2 FYNNEI. There are 13 residues in the CDR3. V lost 5 bases to trimming and J lost 5 bases, with 12 bases between them. In nucleotides, the CDR3 is TGTGCCAGCAGTCAAGGTCGGTGGGAGACCCAGTACTTC. It specifies CASSQGRWETQYF.

As regards this clone: The junction departs from the called germline gene at one end, perhaps through a read error. The genes are TRBV6-1 and TRBJ1-4, with TRBD1 as a possible D gene (5 bases). The germline gives CDR1 MNHNS, CDR2 SASEGT. The CDR3 is 18 amino acids. CDR3 region: CASNEDIWGNTLNEKLFF. CDR3 in DNA: TGTGCCAGCAATGAAGATATATGGGGGAACACCCTTAATGAAAAACTGTTTTTT.

This clone was seen just once. The genes are TRBV9 and TRBJ2-1, with 10 bases matching TRBD2. V trimming: 6 bases; J trimming: 5 bases; junction bases outside the gene matches: 11. The CDR3 runs 16 residues. Per the germline V gene, CDR1 is SGDLS and CDR2 is YYNGEE. The CDR3 is CASTRTGGLANNEQFF. DNA of the CDR3: TGTGCCAGCACCCGTACAGGGGGACTAGCGAACAATGAGCAGTTCTTC. Together with reference TRBV9 and TRBJ2-1, the CDR3 gives the full variable domain: DSGVTQTPKHLITATGQRVTLRCSPRSGDLSVYWYQQSLDQGLQFLIQYYNGEERAKGNILERFSAQQFPDLHSELNLSSLELGDSALYFCASTRTGGLANNEQFFGPGTRLTVL.

This chain uses TRBV19 with TRBJ2-3; 10 positions match TRBD2. This CDR3 contains 19 residues. In germline, CDR1 is LNHDA, CDR2 SQIVND (reference sequence). The junction had 20 bases not matched to a gene; V was cut back by 9 bases and J by 2 bases. Here the CDR3 reads CASGEGARLAGVPTDTQYF. CDR3 DNA sequence: TGTGCCAGCGGCGAGGGGGCTCGGCTAGCGGGAGTTCCCACAGATACGCAGTATTTT.

V usage is TRBV27 and J usage is TRBJ2-7; 8 bases line up with TRBD2. Germline assignment: CDR1 MNHEY and CDR2 SMNVEV (reference sequence). The CDR3 is 14 amino acids. After removal of 6 bases from V and 9 bases from J, the junction contained 13 bases not matched to a gene. CDR3 nucleotide sequence: TGTGCCAGCAGCTTCGGGACTAGTGACCTAGTGCAGTACTTC. Encoded protein: CASSFGTSDLVQYF.

The chain joins TRBV7-6 to TRBJ2-7, with unresolved D. Germline CDR1 reads SGHVS; CDR2 reads FNYEAQ. The CDR3 consists of 13 residues. Trimming took 4 bases from V and 1 from J, leaving 8 bases between them. The CDR3 loop reads CASSSRESYEQYF. The CDR3 DNA is TGTGCCAGCAGCTCCAGAGAATCCTACGAGCAGTACTTC.